The sequence of this T cell receptor (beta chain) was determined in a study of T cell changes during pregnancy in multiple sclerosis. Some clones are missing from TCRdb's copy, which holds only in-frame ones; the method was immunoSEQ multiplex PCR. The sample has 20,000 or so clones, roughly 89% seen once; the top ten hold roughly 5%. V shed 5 bases and J 0 bases; nucleotides not matched to a gene: 3. The CDR3 runs 14 residues. The germline V gene encodes CDR1 SGHVS and CDR2 FQNEAQ. The receptor comes from a female donor in good health, enrolled as a control in a pregnancy study. The chain combines TRBV7-8 with TRBJ1-1, with TRBD1 matching over 7 bases. The sample in question was CD8+ T cells from peripheral blood mononuclear cells, obtained in the third trimester of pregnancy. The CDR3 loop is CASSRDSLNTEAFF. The CDR3 coding sequence is TGTGCCAGCAGCCGGGACAGCTTGAACACTGAAGCTTTCTTT. Supplemented by reference TRBV7-8 and TRBJ1-1, the full variable domain reads GAGVSQSPRYKVAKRGQDVALRCDPISGHVSLFWYQQALGQGPEFLTYFQNEAQLDKSGLPSDRFFAERPEGSVSTLKIQRTQQEDSAVYLCASSRDSLNTEAFFGQGTRLTVV.